Listed here is a single TCR beta chain. This clonotype has only a few counts. Its antigen is currently not known. Base quality data are lacking; no much larger clone is found one base away. These data belong to a study of blood T cells in healthy people across ages (dated by TCRdb to about 2015). General notes on the study: In model experiments, template switching captured roughly one uniquely barcoded TCR beta cDNA molecule for every two T cells. Using deep sequencing normalized with unique cDNA molecular identifiers, the study measured how TCR beta repertoire diversity changes with age. Donors were grouped into four age groups: young (average approximately 16 years), middle-aged (around 39), aged (62) and long-lived (about 90). To avoid experimental bias, donors of different ages were randomly spread across the sequencing lanes. Using the same blood draw, the study looked at two additional independent replicas of 1 million unique cDNA reads for two donors, one aged 18 to 30 and the other aged 80 or older. What the work shows at the level of the full study, not this receptor alone: Estimates of total diversity based on one million sequenced T cells were considered lower bounds and underestimates. A strong correlation was found between observed TCR beta diversity and the percentage of naive T cells measured by flow cytometry. Because the CMV infection status of the donors was unknown, age-related changes in expanded clonotypes may potentially have been confounded. Because profiling used bulk unsorted PBMCs, naive and antigen-experienced compartments could not be compared conclusively. Observed TCR beta diversity per million T cells fell roughly linearly with age, and a significant reduction was already apparent by age approximately 41. Compared with the aged group, the long-lived group had more naive CD4+ T cells, fewer expanded clones and increased TCR diversity, suggesting age selection.

V is shortened by 7 bases, J by 0 bases, and the region joining them spans 16 bases. The CDR3 runs 16 amino acids, cysteine and phenylalanine included. Just CDR3 DNA is preserved here, 48 bases in frame from base 1. Preparation of the library involved 5' RACE. TCRdb lists the instrument as Illumina HiSeq 2500. A second 7 to 11 cycle PCR used a sample-barcoded 5' primer and a J-beta primer mix. A template-switch 5' adaptor carrying 12 random nucleotides introduced a unique molecular identifier onto each TCR beta cDNA molecule. Each sample yielded at least 3 million CDR3-containing paired-end reads. First-strand cDNA was synthesized from all RNA with the Mint cDNA synthesis kit, primed by a TRBC-specific oligonucleotide. Following uracil-DNA glycosylase treatment, a first 18-cycle PCR with universal primers M1SS and BC2_uni_R was performed on all cDNA. Regarding the original processing steps: For normalization, 1 million high-quality reads, each with a distinct molecular identifier, were randomly selected from each sample. Instead of being binned into consensus sequences, reads with shared molecular identifiers were discarded. MiTCR, set to a Q25 quality threshold and the strictest error-elimination algorithm, was used for CDR3 identification, clonotype clustering and error correction. A nonparametric unseen species model using Euler transformation provided a lower-bound estimate of total TCR beta diversity. TCRdb reran the public reads through fastp at Q25 and MiXCR, keeping productive beta chains. Identical CDR3 proteins give one entry, which carries the most common genes and DNA. Clone size and V and J calls follow TCRdb, not the original study. A total of roughly 1,500,000 distinct CDR3 sequences appear in this sample, roughly 32% of them only once. The ten largest make up 11% of the sample.

Donors were a few dozen systemically healthy Caucasian individuals from Russia aged about 6 to 100 years. Ten milliliters of peripheral blood were drawn from each donor into EDTA-treated Vacutainer tubes. Ficoll-Paque density-gradient centrifugation was used to isolate PBMCs, with at least 6.5 million obtained per sample. Total RNA was extracted from PBMCs with Trizol reagent, with at least 6 micrograms obtained per sample. Naive CD45RAhigh/CD27high T cell percentages were measured by flow cytometry on a PBMC aliquot from every donor. This receptor chain uses TRBV12-3 or TRBV12-4 and TRBJ1-5; TRBD1 is possibly the D segment (5 matching bases). The sequence was obtained from a woman under 40 in good health. Sequencing used blood. The bases are TGTGCCAGCACCCAATCGGACATTTATAGCAATCAGCCCCAGCATTTT. This gives the protein CASTQSDIYSNQPQHF.